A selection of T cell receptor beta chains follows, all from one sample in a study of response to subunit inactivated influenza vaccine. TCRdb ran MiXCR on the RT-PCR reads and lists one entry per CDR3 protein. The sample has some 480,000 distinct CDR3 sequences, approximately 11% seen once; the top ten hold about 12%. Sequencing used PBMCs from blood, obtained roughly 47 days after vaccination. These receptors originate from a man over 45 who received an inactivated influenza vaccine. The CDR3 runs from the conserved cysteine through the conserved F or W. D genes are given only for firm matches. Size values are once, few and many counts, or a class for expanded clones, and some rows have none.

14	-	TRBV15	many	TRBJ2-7	TGTGCCACCAGCAGAGATCCAGGGAGCTACGAGCAGTACTTC	CATSRDPGSYEQYF
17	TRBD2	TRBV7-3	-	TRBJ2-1	TGTGCCAGCAGCGCCCCCTGGACTAGCGGGAGGGATGATGAGCAGTTCTTC	CASSAPWTSGRDDEQFF
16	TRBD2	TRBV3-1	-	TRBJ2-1	TGTGCCAGCAGCGCCCGGACAGCGGGAGAATTCAATGAGCAGTTCTTC	CASSARTAGEFNEQFF
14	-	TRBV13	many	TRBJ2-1	TGTGCCAGCAGCCCTCGGAGCAGCGATAATGAGCAGTTCTTC	CASSPRSSDNEQFF
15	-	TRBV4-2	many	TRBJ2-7	TGTGCCAGCAGCCAAGTCCGGGACGAGTTCTACGAGCAGTACTTC	CASSQVRDEFYEQYF
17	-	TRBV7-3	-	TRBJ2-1	TGTGCCAGCAGCTTATCGGCCCATCCGGGGGAAACGAATGAGCAGTTCTTC	CASSLSAHPGETNEQFF
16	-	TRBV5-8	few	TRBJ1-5	TGTGCCAGCAGCTTGGTGTTGGGCCAGGGAGACCAGCCCCAGCATTTT	CASSLVLGQGDQPQHF
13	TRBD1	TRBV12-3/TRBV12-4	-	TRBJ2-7	TGTGCCAGCAGTCTGAGGGGGCCCCACGAGCAGTACTTC	CASSLRGPHEQYF
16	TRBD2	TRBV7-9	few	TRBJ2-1	TGTGCCAGCAGCTTATATCGGCTAGCGGGGGGAAATGAGCAGTTCTTC	CASSLYRLAGGNEQFF
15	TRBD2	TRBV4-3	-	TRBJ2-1	TGCGCCAGCAGCCAAGAAACTAGCGGGATGGTAGAGCAGTTCTTC	CASSQETSGMVEQFF
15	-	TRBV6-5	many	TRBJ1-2	TGTGCCAGCAGTTCCCACAGGGCAACTAACTATGGCTACACCTTC	CASSSHRATNYGYTF
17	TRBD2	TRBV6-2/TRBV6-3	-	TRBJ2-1	TGTGCCAGCAGTTACAGGCGGAGCGGGACCTTCTTCAATGAGCAGTTCTTC	CASSYRRSGTFFNEQFF
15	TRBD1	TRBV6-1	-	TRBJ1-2	TGTGCCAGCAGTGGACCGGGACAGACTAACTATGGCTACACCTTC	CASSGPGQTNYGYTF
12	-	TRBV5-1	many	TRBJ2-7	TGCGCCAGCAGCTTGGTCCGGGGAGAGCAGTACTTC	CASSLVRGEQYF
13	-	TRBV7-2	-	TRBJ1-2	TGTGCCAGCAGCTCCTCGGTAGGTGGCGGCTACACCTTC	CASSSSVGGGYTF
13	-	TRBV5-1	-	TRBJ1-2	TGCGCCAGCAGCCCCGGGGGGTTTGATGGCTACACCTTC	CASSPGGFDGYTF
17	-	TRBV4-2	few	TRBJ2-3	TGTGCCAGCAGCCCCCCTCTTGCGGGAATTGAAACAGATACGCAGTATTTT	CASSPPLAGIETDTQYF
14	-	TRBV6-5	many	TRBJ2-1	TGTGCCAGCAGTTCCTGGGACACCGACAATGAGCAGTTCTTC	CASSSWDTDNEQFF
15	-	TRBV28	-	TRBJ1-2	TGTGCCAGCAGCATCCCATTCCAACAGGGCCCTGGCTACACCTTC	CASSIPFQQGPGYTF
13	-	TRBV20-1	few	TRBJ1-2	TGCAGTGCTAGCTTAGAATATCCGAAAGGCTACACCTTC	CSASLEYPKGYTF
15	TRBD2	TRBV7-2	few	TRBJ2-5	TGTGCCAGCAGCCCCTCCCCAGCTAGCGGCGAGACCCAGTACTTC	CASSPSPASGETQYF
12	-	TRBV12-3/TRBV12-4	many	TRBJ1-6	TGTGCCAGCAGCCCACTTAGGTCACCCCTCCACTTT	CASSPLRSPLHF
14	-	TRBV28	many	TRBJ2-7	TGTGCCAGCAGTTTAGTGTCGGGTGCCTACGAGCAGTACTTC	CASSLVSGAYEQYF
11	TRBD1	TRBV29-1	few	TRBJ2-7	TGCAGCGTTTCCAGGGGGCCGGAGCAGTACTTC	CSVSRGPEQYF
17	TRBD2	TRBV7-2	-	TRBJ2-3	TGTGCCAGCAGCTCCAGCCGGGGGGGCCCAAGCACAGATACGCAGTATTTT	CASSSSRGGPSTDTQYF
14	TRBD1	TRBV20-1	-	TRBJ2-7	TGCAGTGCTAGAAGACAGGGGGCCTCCTACGAGCAGTACTTC	CSARRQGASYEQYF
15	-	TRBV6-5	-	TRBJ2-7	TGTGCCAGCAGTTATATGGCAGGGCCTGCAAACGAGCAGTACTTC	CASSYMAGPANEQYF
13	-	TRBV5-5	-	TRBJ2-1	TGTGCCAGCAGCTTGGCTTCAGGGAATGAGCAGTTCTTC	CASSLASGNEQFF
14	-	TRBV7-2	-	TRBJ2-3	TGTGCCAGCAGCTTAAGGGCTAACACAGATACGCAGTATTTT	CASSLRANTDTQYF
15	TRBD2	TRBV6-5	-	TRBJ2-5	TGTGCCAGCAGTTATACGGGGGGGCTCCAAGAGACCCAGTACTTC	CASSYTGGLQETQYF
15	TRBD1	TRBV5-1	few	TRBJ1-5	TGCGCCAGCAGCTCAACAGGGGGCGGGGGTCAGCCCCAGCATTTT	CASSSTGGGGQPQHF
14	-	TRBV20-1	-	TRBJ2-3	TGCAGTGCCCCGGATAGCGGCAGCACAGATACGCAGTATTTT	CSAPDSGSTDTQYF
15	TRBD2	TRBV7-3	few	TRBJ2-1	TGTGCCAGCAGCTTAACCGGCGGGAGGTTCAATGAGCAGTTCTTC	CASSLTGGRFNEQFF
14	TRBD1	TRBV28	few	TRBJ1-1	TGTGCCAGCAGTCCGATCAGGGGGCGGACTGAAGCTTTCTTT	CASSPIRGRTEAFF
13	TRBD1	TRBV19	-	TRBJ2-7	TGTGCCAGTAGTGTCAGGACAGGCTACGAGCAGTACTTC	CASSVRTGYEQYF
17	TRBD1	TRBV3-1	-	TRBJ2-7	TGTGCCAGCAGCGCAGGGACAGGTCTTCTCGTTGCGTGGGAGCAGTACTTC	CASSAGTGLLVAWEQYF
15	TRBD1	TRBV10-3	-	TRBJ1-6	TGTGCCATCAGTCCGGGACAGGGGATTAATTCACCCCTCCACTTT	CAISPGQGINSPLHF
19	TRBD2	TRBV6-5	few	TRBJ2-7	TGTGCCAGCAGTTACTTCTTAGCGGGAGGGCCCTCAGGATCCTACGAGCAGTACTTC	CASSYFLAGGPSGSYEQYF
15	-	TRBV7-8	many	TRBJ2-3	TGTGCCAGCAGCTTGGACTACCGGGTCACAGATACGCAGTATTTT	CASSLDYRVTDTQYF
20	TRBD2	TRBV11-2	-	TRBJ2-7	TGTGCCAGCAGCTTAGACAACTTCGGGACTAGCGGGGGGCCGACCTACGAGCAGTACTTC	CASSLDNFGTSGGPTYEQYF
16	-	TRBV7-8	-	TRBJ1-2	TGTGCCAGCAGCTTAGGGGCAGGAGCATCTAAATATGGCTACACCTTC	CASSLGAGASKYGYTF
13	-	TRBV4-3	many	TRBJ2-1	TGCGCCAGCAGCCAAGATGACTACAATGAGCAGTTCTTC	CASSQDDYNEQFF
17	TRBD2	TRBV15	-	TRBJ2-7	TGTGCCACCAGCAGCATCCGGGGGACTAGCGTAGACTACGAGCAGTACTTC	CATSSIRGTSVDYEQYF
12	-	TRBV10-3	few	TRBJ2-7	TGTGCCATCAATAACGGGGCTCTCGAGCAGTACTTC	CAINNGALEQYF
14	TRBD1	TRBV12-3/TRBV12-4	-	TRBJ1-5	TGTGCCAGCAGTTTGACAGGGCGAGATCAGCCCCAGCATTTT	CASSLTGRDQPQHF
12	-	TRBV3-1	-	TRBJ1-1	TGTGCCAGCAGCCCGTCGCGGACCGAAGCTTTCTTT	CASSPSRTEAFF
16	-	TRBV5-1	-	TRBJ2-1	TGCGCCAGCAGCTCGGGACTGGCCCGCAAGTACAATGAGCAGTTCTTC	CASSSGLARKYNEQFF
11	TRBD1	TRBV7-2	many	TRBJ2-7	TGTGCCAGCAGTCAGAGACAGGGGGCGTCCTTC	CASSQRQGASF
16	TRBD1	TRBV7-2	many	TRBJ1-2	TGTGCCAGCAGCTTAACCGTTACAGGGGGAAGATATGGCTACACCTTC	CASSLTVTGGRYGYTF
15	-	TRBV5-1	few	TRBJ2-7	TGCGCCAGCAGCTTGGTATCGGACAGTACCTACGAGCAGTACTTC	CASSLVSDSTYEQYF
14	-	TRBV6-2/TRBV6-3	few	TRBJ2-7	TGTGCCAGCACCTCAAGGGGGGCAACCTACGAGCAGTACTTC	CASTSRGATYEQYF
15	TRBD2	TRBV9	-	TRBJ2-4	TGTGCCAGCAGCGTAGTAGCGGGAGTAGGGGACATTCAGTACTTC	CASSVVAGVGDIQYF
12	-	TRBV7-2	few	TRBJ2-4	TGTGCCAGCAGCTTCGGGACAAACATTCAGTACTTC	CASSFGTNIQYF
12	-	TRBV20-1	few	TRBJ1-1	TGCAGTGCCGATATTCGGGGGACTGAAGCTTTCTTT	CSADIRGTEAFF